Reported below is one TCR beta chain. The antigen is not known. These data originate in a study of tumor-infiltrating lymphocytes in primary liver carcinoma. Across the whole study: T1-T3 N0M0 was the stage of the tumors, which were 4.2 to 10 cm across. Study outcomes and limitations: Tumor samples exhibited a significantly greater top-250-clone fraction than blood samples (p = 0.039).

A constant-region primer primed TCR beta cDNA synthesis from 400 to 550 ng of total RNA. It was through three nested multiplex PCR rounds of slightly modified ARM-PCR that TCR beta libraries arose. Use of TRBV1-TRBV30 forward primers with a C-beta reverse primer characterized the first two PCR rounds, which lasted about 11 cycles each. TCRdb fed the multiplex PCR reads into MiXCR, producing one record per CDR3 protein. The sample includes about 92,000 distinct CDR3 sequences, less than 70% of them seen just once. The germline V gene has CDR1 SGHAT and CDR2 FQNNGV. CDR3 length: 15 amino acids. The germline V and J ends were trimmed by 7 bases and 4 bases, with 19 bases remaining between them. The tissue used was unsorted bulk material of roughly 17-33 mg. RNA and DNA were co-extracted from it with the AllPrep DNA/RNA mini kit. All patients had surgically resected primary liver carcinoma. Treatment-naive at the time, the patients had chronic HBV infection.

The chain has TRBV11-2 and TRBJ1-2; D perhaps matches TRBD1 (6 bases). Sequenced input: tumor-adjacent normal liver tissue. The TCR sequence derives from a man between 40 and 49 years old with primary liver carcinoma and hepatitis B virus infection. The CDR3 DNA is TGTGCCAGCAACCTCCCACAAGGGGGTTTCTATGGCTACACCTTC. It yields the protein CASNLPQGGFYGYTF.